This T cell receptor beta chain appears in the sequencing data of a study of Graves' ophthalmopathy and Graves' hyperthyroidism. RNA transcripts yielded amplified TCR beta CDR3 regions. Second-round multiplex PCR followed a first-round RT-PCR using HTBI primers. A single record per CDR3 protein comes from TCRdb applying MiXCR to the multiplex PCR reads. The sample includes approximately 700,000 distinct CDR3 sequences, approximately 40% of them seen just once. The CDR3 runs 12 residues. Trimming removed 3 bases from V and 1 base from J, with 6 bases in between. Germline V gene lookup returns CDR1 DFQATT and CDR2 SNEGSKA (reference sequence). This clonotype was detected only a few times.

The clonotype was recovered from an adult man with Graves' ophthalmopathy. The J gene is TRBJ2-5, the V gene TRBV20-1; no reliable D call. Sequencing input: peripheral blood. The CDR3 loop reads CSASYRQETQYF. The DNA of the CDR3 is TGCAGTGCTAGCTATCGCCAAGAGACCCAGTACTTC.